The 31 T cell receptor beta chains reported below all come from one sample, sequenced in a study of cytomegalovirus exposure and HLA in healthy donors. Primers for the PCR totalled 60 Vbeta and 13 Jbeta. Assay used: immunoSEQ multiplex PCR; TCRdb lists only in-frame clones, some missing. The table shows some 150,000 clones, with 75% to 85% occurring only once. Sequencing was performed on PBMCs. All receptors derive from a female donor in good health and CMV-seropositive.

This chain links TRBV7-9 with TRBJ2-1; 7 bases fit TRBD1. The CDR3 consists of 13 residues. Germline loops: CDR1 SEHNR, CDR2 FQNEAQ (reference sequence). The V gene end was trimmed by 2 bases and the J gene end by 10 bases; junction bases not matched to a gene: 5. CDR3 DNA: TGTGCCAGCAGCTTAATAACAGGGGAAGAGCAGTTCTTC. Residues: CASSLITGEEQFF.

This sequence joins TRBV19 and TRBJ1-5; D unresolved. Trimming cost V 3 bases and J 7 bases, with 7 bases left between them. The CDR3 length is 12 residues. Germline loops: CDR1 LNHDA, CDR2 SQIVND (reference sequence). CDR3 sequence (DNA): TGTGCCAGTAGTATGGTACAGCAGCCCCAGCATTTT. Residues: CASSMVQQPQHF.

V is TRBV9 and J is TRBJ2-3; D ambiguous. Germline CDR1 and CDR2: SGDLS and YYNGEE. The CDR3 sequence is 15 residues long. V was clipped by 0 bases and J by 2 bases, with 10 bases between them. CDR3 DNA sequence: TGTGCCAGCAGCGTAGATGGCTCCACCACAGATACGCAGTATTTT. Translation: CASSVDGSTTDTQYF.

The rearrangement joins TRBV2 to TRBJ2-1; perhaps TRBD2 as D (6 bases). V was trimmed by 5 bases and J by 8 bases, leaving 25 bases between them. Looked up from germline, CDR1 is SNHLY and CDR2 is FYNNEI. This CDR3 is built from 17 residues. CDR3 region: CASSTSLGDSIRHEQFF. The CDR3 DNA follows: TGTGCCAGCAGTACCAGCCTTGGGGACTCAATCCGCCATGAGCAGTTCTTC.

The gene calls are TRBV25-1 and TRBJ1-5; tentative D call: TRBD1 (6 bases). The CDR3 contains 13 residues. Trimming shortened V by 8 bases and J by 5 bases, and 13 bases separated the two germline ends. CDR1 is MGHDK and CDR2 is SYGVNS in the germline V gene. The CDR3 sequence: CASASEGDQPQHF. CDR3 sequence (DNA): TGTGCCAGCGCCAGCGAGGGGGATCAGCCCCAGCATTTT.

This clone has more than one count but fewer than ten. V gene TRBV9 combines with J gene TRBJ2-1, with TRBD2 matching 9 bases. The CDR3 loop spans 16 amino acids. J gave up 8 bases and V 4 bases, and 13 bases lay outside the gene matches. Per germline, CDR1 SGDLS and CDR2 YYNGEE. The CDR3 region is CASSSYGASGTDEQFF. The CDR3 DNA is TGTGCCAGCAGCTCCTATGGGGCTAGCGGGACGGATGAGCAGTTCTTC.

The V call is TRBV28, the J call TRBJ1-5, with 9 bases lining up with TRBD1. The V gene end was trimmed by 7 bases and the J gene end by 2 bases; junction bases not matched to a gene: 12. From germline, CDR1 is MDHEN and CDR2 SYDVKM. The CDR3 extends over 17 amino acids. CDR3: CASTGTGSRQGNQPQHF. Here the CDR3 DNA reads TGTGCCAGCACCGGGACAGGGAGTCGGCAAGGCAATCAGCCCCAGCATTTT. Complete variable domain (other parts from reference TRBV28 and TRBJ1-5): DVKVTQSSRYLVKRTGEKVFLECVQDMDHENMFWYRQDPGLGLRLIYFSYDVKMKEKGDIPEGYSVSREKKERFSLILESASTNQTSMYLCASTGTGSRQGNQPQHFGDGTRLSIL.

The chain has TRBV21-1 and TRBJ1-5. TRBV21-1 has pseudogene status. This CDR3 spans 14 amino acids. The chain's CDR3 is CASSEHNLGGTQHF. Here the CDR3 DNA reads TGTGCCAGCAGCGAACATAATCTTGGCGGGACCCAGCATTTT.

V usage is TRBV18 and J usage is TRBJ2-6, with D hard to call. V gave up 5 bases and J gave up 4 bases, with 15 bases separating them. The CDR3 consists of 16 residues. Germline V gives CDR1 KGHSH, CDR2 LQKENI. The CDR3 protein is CASSIYSAGGANVLTF. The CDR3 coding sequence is TGTGCCAGCTCAATCTACAGTGCAGGAGGGGCCAACGTCCTGACTTTC.

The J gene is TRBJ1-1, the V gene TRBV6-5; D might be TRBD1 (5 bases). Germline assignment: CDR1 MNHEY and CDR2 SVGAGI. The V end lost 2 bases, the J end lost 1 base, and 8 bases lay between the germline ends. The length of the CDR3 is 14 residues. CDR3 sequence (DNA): TGTGCCAGCAGTTACCGGGGGTCGAACACTGAAGCTTTCTTT. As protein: CASSYRGSNTEAFF.

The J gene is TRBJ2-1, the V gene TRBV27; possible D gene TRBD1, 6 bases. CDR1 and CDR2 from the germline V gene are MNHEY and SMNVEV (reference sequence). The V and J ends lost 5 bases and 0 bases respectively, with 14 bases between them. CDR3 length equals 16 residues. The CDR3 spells CASSLVGASSYNEQFF. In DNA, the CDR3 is TGTGCCAGCAGTCTAGTGGGGGCGAGCTCCTACAATGAGCAGTTCTTC.

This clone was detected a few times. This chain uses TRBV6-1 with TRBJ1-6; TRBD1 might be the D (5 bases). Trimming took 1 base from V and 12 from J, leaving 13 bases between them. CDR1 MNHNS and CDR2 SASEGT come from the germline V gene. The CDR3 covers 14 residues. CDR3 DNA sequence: TGTGCCAGCAGTGAAGTGGTGGAGGGGTTACCCCTCCACTTT. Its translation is CASSEVVEGLPLHF.

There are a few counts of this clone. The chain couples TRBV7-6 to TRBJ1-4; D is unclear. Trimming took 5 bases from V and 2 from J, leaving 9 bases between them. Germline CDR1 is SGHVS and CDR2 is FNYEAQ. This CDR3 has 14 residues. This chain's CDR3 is CASSLQATNEKLFF. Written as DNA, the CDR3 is TGTGCCAGCAGCCTGCAGGCCACTAATGAAAAACTGTTTTTT.

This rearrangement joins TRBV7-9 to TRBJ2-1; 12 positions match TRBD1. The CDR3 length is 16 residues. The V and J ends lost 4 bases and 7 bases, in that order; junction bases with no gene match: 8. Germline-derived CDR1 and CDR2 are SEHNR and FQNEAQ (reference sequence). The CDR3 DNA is TGTGCCAGCAGCTCGTCGGGACAGGGGGCTAAGAATGAGCAGTTCTTC. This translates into CASSSSGQGAKNEQFF.

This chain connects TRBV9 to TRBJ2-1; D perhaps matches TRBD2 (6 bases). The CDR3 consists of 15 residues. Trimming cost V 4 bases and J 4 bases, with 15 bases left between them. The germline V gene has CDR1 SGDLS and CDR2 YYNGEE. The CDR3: CASSPSGRTYNEQFF. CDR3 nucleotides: TGTGCCAGCAGCCCAAGCGGGCGTACTTACAATGAGCAGTTCTTC. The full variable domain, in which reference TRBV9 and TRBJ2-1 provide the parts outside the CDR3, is DSGVTQTPKHLITATGQRVTLRCSPRSGDLSVYWYQQSLDQGLQFLIQYYNGEERAKGNILERFSAQQFPDLHSELNLSSLELGDSALYFCASSPSGRTYNEQFFGPGTRLTVL.

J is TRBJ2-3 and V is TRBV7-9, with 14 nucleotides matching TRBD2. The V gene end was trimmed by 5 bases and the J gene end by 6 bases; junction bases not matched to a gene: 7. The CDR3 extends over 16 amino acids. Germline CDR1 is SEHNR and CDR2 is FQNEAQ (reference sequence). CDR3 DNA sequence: TGTGCCAGCAGCGAGGGACTAGCGGGAGTAGGGGATACGCAGTATTTT. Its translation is CASSEGLAGVGDTQYF.

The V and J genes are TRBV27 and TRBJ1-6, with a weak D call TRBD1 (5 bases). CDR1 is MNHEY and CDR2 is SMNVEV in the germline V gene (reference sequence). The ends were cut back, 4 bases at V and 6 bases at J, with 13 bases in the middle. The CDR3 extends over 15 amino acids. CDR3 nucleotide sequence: TGTGCCAGCAGTTCTCAGGGTTTAGGTAATTCACCCCTCCACTTT. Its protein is CASSSQGLGNSPLHF.

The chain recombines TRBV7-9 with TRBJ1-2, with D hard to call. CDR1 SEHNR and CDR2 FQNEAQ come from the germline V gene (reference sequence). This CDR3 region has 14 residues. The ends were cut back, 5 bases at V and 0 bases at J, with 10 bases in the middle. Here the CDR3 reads CASSHLPANYGYTF. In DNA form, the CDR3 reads TGTGCCAGCAGCCACCTTCCAGCTAACTATGGCTACACCTTC.

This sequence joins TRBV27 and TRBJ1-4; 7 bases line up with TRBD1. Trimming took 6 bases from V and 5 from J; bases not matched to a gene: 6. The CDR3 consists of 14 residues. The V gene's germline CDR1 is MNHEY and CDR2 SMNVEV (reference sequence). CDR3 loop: CASSPRGENEKLFF. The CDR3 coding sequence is TGTGCCAGCAGCCCCAGGGGGGAAAATGAAAAACTGTTTTTT.

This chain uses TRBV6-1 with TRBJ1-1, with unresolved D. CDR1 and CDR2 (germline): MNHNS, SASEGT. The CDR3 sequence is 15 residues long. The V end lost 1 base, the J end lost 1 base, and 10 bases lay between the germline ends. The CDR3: CASSEVLDRNTEAFF. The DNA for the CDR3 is TGTGCCAGCAGTGAAGTACTTGATAGGAACACTGAAGCTTTCTTT.

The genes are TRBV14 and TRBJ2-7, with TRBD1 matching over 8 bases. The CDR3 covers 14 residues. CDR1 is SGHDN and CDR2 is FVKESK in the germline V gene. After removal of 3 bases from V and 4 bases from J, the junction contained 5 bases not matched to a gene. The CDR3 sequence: CASSHRDRWYEQYF. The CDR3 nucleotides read TGTGCCAGCAGCCACCGGGACAGGTGGTACGAGCAGTACTTC. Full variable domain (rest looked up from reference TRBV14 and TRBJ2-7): EAGVTQFPSHSVIEKGQTVTLRCDPISGHDNLYWYRRVMGKEIKFLLHFVKESKQDESGMPNNRFLAERTGGTYSTLKVQPAELEDSGVYFCASSHRDRWYEQYFGPGTRLTVT.

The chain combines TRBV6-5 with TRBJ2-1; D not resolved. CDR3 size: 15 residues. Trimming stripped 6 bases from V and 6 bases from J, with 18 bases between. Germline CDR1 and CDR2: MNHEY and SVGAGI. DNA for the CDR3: TGTGCCAGCAGCTCCAGGCTGGTATTGGGCAATGAGCAGTTCTTC. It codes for CASSSRLVLGNEQFF.

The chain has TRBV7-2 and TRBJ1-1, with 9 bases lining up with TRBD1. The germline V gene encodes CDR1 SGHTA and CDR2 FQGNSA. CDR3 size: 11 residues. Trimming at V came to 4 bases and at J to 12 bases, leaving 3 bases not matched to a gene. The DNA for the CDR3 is TGTGCCAGCAGCTCGACAGGGGGACCTTTCTTT. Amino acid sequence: CASSSTGGPFF. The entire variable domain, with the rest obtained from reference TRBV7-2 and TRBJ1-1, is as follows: GAGVSQSPSNKVTEKGKDVELRCDPISGHTALYWYRQSLGQGLEFLIYFQGNSAPDKSGLPSDRFSAERTGGSVSTLTIQRTQQEDSAVYLCASSSTGGPFFGQGTRLTVV.

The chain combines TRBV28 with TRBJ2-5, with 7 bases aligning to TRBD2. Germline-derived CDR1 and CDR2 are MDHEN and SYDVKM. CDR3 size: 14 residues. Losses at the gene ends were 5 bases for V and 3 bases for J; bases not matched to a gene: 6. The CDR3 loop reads CASSTGLGKETQYF. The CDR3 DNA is TGTGCCAGCAGTACCGGACTAGGAAAAGAGACCCAGTACTTC.

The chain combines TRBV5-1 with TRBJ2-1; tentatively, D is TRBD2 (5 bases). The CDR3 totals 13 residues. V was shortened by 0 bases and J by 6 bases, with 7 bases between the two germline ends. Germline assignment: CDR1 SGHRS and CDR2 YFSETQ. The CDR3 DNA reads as TGCGCCAGCAGCTTGGTAGGGAGCAATGAGCAGTTCTTC. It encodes CASSLVGSNEQFF.

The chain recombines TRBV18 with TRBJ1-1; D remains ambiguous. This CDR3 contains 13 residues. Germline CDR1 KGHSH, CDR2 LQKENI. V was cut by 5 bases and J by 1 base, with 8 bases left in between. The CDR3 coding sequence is TGTGCCAGCTCATCTACAGAGAACACTGAAGCTTTCTTT. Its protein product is CASSSTENTEAFF.

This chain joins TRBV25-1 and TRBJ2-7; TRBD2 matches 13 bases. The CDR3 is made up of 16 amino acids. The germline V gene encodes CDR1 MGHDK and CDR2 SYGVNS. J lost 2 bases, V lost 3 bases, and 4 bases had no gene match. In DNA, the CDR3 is TGTGCCAGCAGTGACATCGGACTAGCGGGGGCCTACGAGCAGTACTTC. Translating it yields CASSDIGLAGAYEQYF.

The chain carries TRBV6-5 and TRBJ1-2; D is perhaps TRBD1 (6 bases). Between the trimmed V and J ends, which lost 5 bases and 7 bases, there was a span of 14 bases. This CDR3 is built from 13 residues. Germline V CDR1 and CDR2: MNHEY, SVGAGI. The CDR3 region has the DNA TGTGCCAGCAGTCCCTCACAGGGATCTGGCTACACCTTC. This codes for CASSPSQGSGYTF.

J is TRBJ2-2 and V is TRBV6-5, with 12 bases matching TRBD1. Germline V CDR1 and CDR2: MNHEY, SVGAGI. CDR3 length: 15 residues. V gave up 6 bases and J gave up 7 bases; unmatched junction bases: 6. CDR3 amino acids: CASSQGQGAVGELFF. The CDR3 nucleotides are TGTGCCAGCAGCCAGGGACAGGGGGCGGTCGGGGAGCTGTTTTTT.

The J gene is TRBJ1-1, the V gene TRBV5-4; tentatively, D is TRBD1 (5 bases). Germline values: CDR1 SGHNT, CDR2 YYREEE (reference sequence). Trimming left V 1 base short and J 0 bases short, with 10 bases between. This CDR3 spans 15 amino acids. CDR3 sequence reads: CASSLSGRVNTEAFF. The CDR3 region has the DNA TGTGCCAGCAGCTTGTCAGGGAGGGTGAACACTGAAGCTTTCTTT.

CDR3 residues: CASRKTGYGTGELFF. DNA for the CDR3: TGTGCCAGCAGAAAGACAGGGTACGGGACCGGGGAGCTGTTTTTT. V and J are TRBV6-5 and TRBJ2-2, with 7 bases lining up with TRBD1. Germline V gene lookup returns CDR1 MNHEY and CDR2 SVGAGI. V shed 6 bases and J 5 bases; nucleotides not matched to a gene: 9. The CDR3 is made up of 15 amino acids.